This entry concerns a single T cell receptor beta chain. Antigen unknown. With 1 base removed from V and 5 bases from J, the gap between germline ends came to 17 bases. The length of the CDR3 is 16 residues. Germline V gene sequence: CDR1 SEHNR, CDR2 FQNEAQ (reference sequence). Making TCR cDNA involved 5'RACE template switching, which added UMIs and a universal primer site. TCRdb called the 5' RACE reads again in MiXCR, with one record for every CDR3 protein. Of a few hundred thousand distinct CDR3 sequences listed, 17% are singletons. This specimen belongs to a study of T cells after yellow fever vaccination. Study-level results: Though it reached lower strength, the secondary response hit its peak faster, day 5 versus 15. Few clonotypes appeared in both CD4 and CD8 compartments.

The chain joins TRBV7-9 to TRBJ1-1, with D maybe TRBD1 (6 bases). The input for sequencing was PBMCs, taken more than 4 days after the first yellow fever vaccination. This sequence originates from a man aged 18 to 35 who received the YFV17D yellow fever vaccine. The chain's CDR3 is CASSLGGSGARTEAFF. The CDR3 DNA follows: TGTGCCAGCAGCTTAGGAGGGTCGGGGGCGAGGACTGAAGCTTTCTTT. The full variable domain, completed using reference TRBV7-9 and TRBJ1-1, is DTGVSQNPRHKITKRGQNVTFRCDPISEHNRLYWYRQTLGQGPEFLTYFQNEAQLEKSRLLSDRFSAERPKGSFSTLEIQRTEQGDSAMYLCASSLGGSGARTEAFFGQGTRLTVV.